The 15 T cell receptor beta chains given below trace back to one sample, sequenced in a study of monozygotic twins with inflammatory bowel disease. Following a re-call of the 5' RACE reads, TCRdb has one entry per CDR3 protein and lacks DNA. In total, the table holds over 110,000 distinct CDR3 sequences. The specimen sequenced was blood. Receptors were obtained from a human donor with ulcerative colitis or Crohn's disease, or a healthy co-twin of an affected twin (not recorded which).

The genes are TRBV28 and TRBJ1-2. This CDR3 region has 12 residues. The germline V gene encodes CDR1 MDHEN and CDR2 SYDVKM. This chain's CDR3 is CASSFTLRGNTF.

The J gene is TRBJ2-7, the V gene TRBV20-1; TCRdb's D gene call, TRBD2, goes unchecked for lack of DNA. From germline, CDR1 is DFQATT and CDR2 SNEGSKA (reference sequence). The CDR3 totals 13 residues. CDR3: CSATPMGEEEQYF.

The chain employs TRBV20-1 and TRBJ1-1; TCRdb names TRBD1, which stays unverified in the absence of DNA. The CDR3 has 14 residues. Germline loops: CDR1 DFQATT, CDR2 SNEGSKA (reference sequence). The CDR3 loop reads CSAREKGTGGEAFF.

V and J are TRBV5-4 and TRBJ2-7; the D gene TCRdb calls, TRBD2, cannot be checked with no DNA. The V gene's germline CDR1 is SGHNT and CDR2 YYREEE (reference sequence). The CDR3 contains 15 residues. CDR3 loop: CASSAPGLATYEQYF.

The chain uses TRBV20-1 and TRBJ1-1; TCRdb returns TRBD1, unconfirmable since there is no DNA. Germline CDR1 reads DFQATT; CDR2 reads SNEGSKA (reference sequence). The CDR3 is 16 residues long. This chain's CDR3 is CSARLQGVRVDTEAFF.

V is TRBV6-2 or TRBV6-3 and J is TRBJ2-5; TCRdb reports TRBD2, a call that lacks DNA to check it against. The CDR3 spans 16 residues. From germline, CDR1 is MNHEY and CDR2 SVGEGT. CDR3 sequence reads: CASSYISGGAGKTQYF.

The chain joins TRBV19 to TRBJ2-7; TCRdb's assignment of TRBD1 cannot be checked, as there is no DNA. This CDR3 contains 13 residues. CDR1 and CDR2 (germline): LNHDA, SQIVND (reference sequence). The chain's CDR3 is CASSGQGINEQYF.

This rearrangement joins TRBV5-1 to TRBJ1-1; TCRdb's D gene call, TRBD1, goes unchecked for lack of DNA. Germline V lookup: CDR1 SGHRS, CDR2 YFSETQ. CDR3 length: 17 residues. CDR3 in amino acids: CASSHAGTGSVTTEAFF.

J is TRBJ2-5 and V is TRBV5-4. The CDR3 totals 14 residues. In germline, CDR1 is SGHNT, CDR2 YYREEE (reference sequence). This CDR3 is CASSLAAAGETQYF.

V is TRBV5-5 and J is TRBJ1-5; the TCRdb D gene call, TRBD1, has no DNA to confirm it. Looked up from germline, CDR1 is SGHKS and CDR2 is YYEKEE (reference sequence). This CDR3 comprises 17 residues. The CDR3 loop reads CASSLGQGARVNQPQHF.

CDR3 amino acids: CASSLTGPTYDQYF. V is TRBV7-9 and J is TRBJ2-7; TCRdb reports TRBD2, a call that lacks DNA to check it against. This CDR3 has 14 amino acids. The germline gives CDR1 SEHNR, CDR2 FQNEAQ (reference sequence).

The CDR3 loop reads CASSLTRISTDTQYF. This chain joins TRBV7-7 and TRBJ2-3. From germline, CDR1 is SSHAT and CDR2 FNYEAQ (reference sequence). CDR3 length: 15 residues.

Here the CDR3 reads CATLGVLNTEAFF. The rearrangement links TRBV5-4 to TRBJ1-1; checking the TCRdb D call of TRBD1 is not possible without DNA. From germline, CDR1 is SGHNT and CDR2 YYREEE (reference sequence). The length of the CDR3 is 13 residues. Full variable domain (remainder filled in from reference TRBV5-4 and TRBJ1-1): ETGVTQSPTHLIKTRGQQVTLRCSSQSGHNTVSWYQQALGQGPQFIFQYYREEENGRGNFPPRFSGLQFPNYSSELNVNALELDDSALYLCATLGVLNTEAFFGQGTRLTVV.

This chain joins TRBV6-5 and TRBJ1-1. Germline CDR1 MNHEY, CDR2 SVGAGI. The CDR3 sequence is 15 residues long. This chain's CDR3 is CASSYPQRGRTEAFF.

V gene TRBV5-1 combines with J gene TRBJ2-5; TCRdb proposes TRBD2, but this gene call is untestable without DNA. The CDR3 consists of 15 residues. Germline CDR1 is SGHRS and CDR2 is YFSETQ. CDR3 protein: CASSLGLVWGETQYF.